This entry describes one TCR beta chain. Its antigen is undetermined. These data come from a study of blood T cells in healthy people across ages. Points from the study as a whole: Older individuals had lower TCR beta diversity per million T cells (the decline was roughly linear). Higher naive T cell percentage went strongly together with higher TCR beta diversity.

PBMCs, at least 7 million per sample, were isolated. The CDR3 is 16 residues long. Germline CDR1 and CDR2: LNHDA and SQIVND (reference sequence). The trim removed 6 bases at V and 2 bases at J, leaving 11 bases unmatched. Next came a second PCR, run for about 6 to 11 cycles, which used a sample-barcoded 5' primer along with a J-beta primer mix. TCRdb independently ran MiXCR on the 5' RACE reads; one entry per CDR3 protein. The sample records some 1.8 million distinct CDR3 sequences, approximately 40% being singletons. The chain couples TRBV19 to TRBJ1-1; 8 positions match TRBD1. The source is a human donor in good health. The sample comprised blood. CDR3 amino acids: CASRVGAGGINTEAFF. The CDR3 nucleotides read TGTGCCAGTAGGGTTGGGGCAGGGGGCATAAACACTGAAGCTTTCTTT.